Listed here is a single T cell receptor (beta chain). The sample belongs to a study of CXCR3-negative and CXCR3-positive naive CD8 T cells. The libraries of TRB cDNA were constructed through 5' RACE using UMI labels. TCRdb re-called the 5' RACE reads and shows each CDR3 protein once, DNA omitted. In all, the sample yields about 66,000 distinct CDR3 sequences. Germline V lookup: CDR1 SEHNR, CDR2 FQNEAQ (reference sequence). The length of the CDR3 is 15 residues. The clonotype was recovered from a human donor in good health. Some clones in this sample may be carry-over from other donors' samples. The chain employs TRBV7-9 and TRBJ2-1; the TRBD1 assignment by TCRdb is unverifiable without DNA. Material: naive CXCR3- CD8+ T cells from blood. Noted subset: CD45RO-CCR7+CD27+CD95- naive CD8+ T cells lacking CXCR3 (TNR3-). The CDR3 sequence: CASSPPGPLDNEQFF.